These 32 T cell receptor beta chains originate from one sample sequenced in a study of identical twins. TCRdb ran MiXCR on the 5' RACE reads and lists one entry per CDR3 protein. The sample lists approximately 410,000 distinct CDR3 sequences, approximately 17% occurring once. Sequencing input: naive T cells sorted from blood. All receptors come from a man in his forties or fifties in good health.

This clonotype was counted ten times or more. This sequence joins TRBV4-2 and TRBJ2-1, with 7 bases lining up with TRBD2. The germline V gene encodes CDR1 LGHNA and CDR2 YNFKEQ. CDR3 length: 15 residues. After removal of 3 bases from V and 4 bases from J, the junction contained 6 bases not matched to a gene. CDR3 loop: CASSQEAGPYNEQFF. Written as DNA, the CDR3 is TGTGCCAGCAGCCAGGAAGCGGGGCCTTACAATGAGCAGTTCTTC.

This clonotype was detected ten times or more. J is TRBJ2-5 and V is TRBV11-2; D is perhaps TRBD1 or TRBD2 (5 bases each). There are 15 residues in the CDR3. Germline values: CDR1 SGHAT, CDR2 FQNNGV. Deletions cut 3 bases from V and 4 bases from J, with 15 bases between. CDR3 bases: TGTGCCAGCAGCTTGGGACCACCCGTCCCAGAGACCCAGTACTTC. Its translation is CASSLGPPVPETQYF. Together with reference TRBV11-2 and TRBJ2-5, the CDR3 gives the full variable domain: EAGVAQSPRYKIIEKRQSVAFWCNPISGHATLYWYQQILGQGPKLLIQFQNNGVVDDSQLPKDRFSAERLKGVDSTLKIQPAKLEDSAVYLCASSLGPPVPETQYFGPGTRLLVL.

The chain joins TRBV5-8 to TRBJ2-5; D may match TRBD1 or TRBD2 (5 bases each). This CDR3 is built from 14 residues. Germline CDR1 reads SGHTS; CDR2 reads YDEGEE. V lost 4 bases and J lost 3, with 13 bases in between. CDR3 bases: TGTGCCAGCAGCAGGGGAGACAGAGAAGAGACCCAGTACTTC. This encodes CASSRGDREETQYF.

A remark on this clonotype: Being one base from a much bigger clone, this may be a read error. V gene TRBV20-1 combines with J gene TRBJ1-4; tentative D call: TRBD1 (5 bases). V lost 5 bases, J lost 10 bases, and 17 bases lay in between. The length of the CDR3 is 13 residues. The germline gives CDR1 DFQATT, CDR2 SNEGSKA (reference sequence). The CDR3 bases are TGCAGTGCTGCGGGGCAGGCCGGAGTAAAACTGTTTTTT. Its protein is CSAAGQAGVKLFF.

The V gene is TRBV2, the J gene TRBJ1-5; 7 nucleotides line up with TRBD1. Trimming removed 7 bases from V and 4 bases from J; junction bases left unmatched: 7. CDR3 length equals 14 residues. Germline V lookup: CDR1 SNHLY, CDR2 FYNNEI. This chain's CDR3 is CASTSDRHNQPQHF. DNA for the CDR3: TGTGCCAGCACCTCGGACAGGCATAATCAGCCCCAGCATTTT.

This clonotype was seen more than once but under ten times. The chain combines TRBV12-3 or TRBV12-4 with TRBJ2-1, with TRBD1 identical over 8 bases. J was trimmed by 2 bases and V by 5 bases; bases with no gene match: 5. This CDR3 is built from 15 residues. The CDR3 DNA reads as TGTGCCAGCAGTCCACGACAGGGGACCTACAATGAGCAGTTCTTC. Amino acid sequence: CASSPRQGTYNEQFF.

Here the CDR3 reads CASSTTSGILNEQFF. The CDR3 coding sequence is TGTGCCAGCAGCACAACTAGCGGGATATTAAATGAGCAGTTCTTC. V is TRBV3-1 and J is TRBJ2-1, with 10 bases lining up with TRBD2. Per germline, CDR1 LGHDT and CDR2 YNNKEL (reference sequence). The CDR3 has 15 amino acids. The V segment lost 5 bases and the J segment 7 bases; nucleotides outside the gene matches: 8.

This clonotype occurred many times. V is TRBV3-1 and J is TRBJ1-2; D perhaps matches TRBD1 (5 bases). Trimming cost V 5 bases and J 6 bases, with 10 bases left between them. This CDR3 is built from 12 residues. The germline V gene has CDR1 LGHDT and CDR2 YNNKEL (reference sequence). As DNA, the CDR3 is TGTGCCAGCAGCTACGGGACGGATGGCTACACCTTC. Its translation is CASSYGTDGYTF.

This clonotype has ten or more counts. The chain couples TRBV11-2 to TRBJ2-5; D is possibly TRBD2 (5 bases). Per germline, CDR1 SGHAT and CDR2 FQNNGV. The CDR3 contains 13 residues. Trimming left V 1 base short and J 4 bases short, with 7 bases between. Here the CDR3 reads CASSLGEGETQYF. CDR3 bases: TGTGCCAGCAGCTTAGGTGAGGGAGAGACCCAGTACTTC.

This clonotype was seen a handful of times. V and J are TRBV12-3 or TRBV12-4 and TRBJ1-2; tentative D call: TRBD1 (6 bases). The ends were cut back, 7 bases at V and 8 bases at J, with 20 bases in the middle. This CDR3 has 14 amino acids. CDR3 protein: CASTGAPGVRGYTF. The CDR3 region has the DNA TGTGCCAGCACGGGAGCCCCAGGGGTTCGGGGCTACACCTTC.

This clonotype appeared many times. This sequence joins TRBV18 and TRBJ2-6, with D possibly matching TRBD2 (6 bases). The CDR3 runs 19 residues. V lost 6 bases and J 0 bases, leaving 21 bases between the germline ends. Germline CDR1 reads KGHSH; CDR2 reads LQKENI. The CDR3 here is CASSPSGVALVSGANVLTF. The CDR3 bases are TGTGCCAGCTCCCCCTCGGGGGTAGCCCTAGTCTCTGGGGCCAACGTCCTGACTTTC.

This sequence joins TRBV18 and TRBJ1-1; D remains unclear. CDR3 length: 14 amino acids. Germline CDR1 KGHSH, CDR2 LQKENI. Trimming pared 3 bases from V and 4 bases from J, leaving 12 bases between. The DNA for the CDR3 is TGTGCCAGCTCACCTGGGGTAAAGAGCACTGAAGCTTTCTTT. Protein product: CASSPGVKSTEAFF. Full variable domain (remainder filled in from reference TRBV18 and TRBJ1-1): NAGVMQNPRHLVRRRGQEARLRCSPMKGHSHVYWYRQLPEEGLKFMVYLQKENIIDESGMPKERFSAEFPKEGPSILRIQQVVRGDSAAYFCASSPGVKSTEAFFGQGTRLTVV.

The chain couples TRBV28 to TRBJ2-4, with D uncertain. The CDR3 loop spans 17 amino acids. Germline CDR1 and CDR2: MDHEN and SYDVKM. Trimming removed 5 bases at V and 3 bases at J, with 20 bases between. The CDR3 sequence is CASSPPASLLIKNIQYF. The CDR3 DNA sequence: TGTGCCAGCAGTCCCCCTGCATCCCTTCTTATCAAAAACATTCAGTACTTC. Drawing the rest from reference TRBV28 and TRBJ2-4, the complete variable domain is DVKVTQSSRYLVKRTGEKVFLECVQDMDHENMFWYRQDPGLGLRLIYFSYDVKMKEKGDIPEGYSVSREKKERFSLILESASTNQTSMYLCASSPPASLLIKNIQYFGAGTRLSVL.

V gene TRBV29-1 combines with J gene TRBJ1-5; possibly TRBD1 for D (5 bases). This CDR3 spans 17 amino acids. The V gene's germline CDR1 is SQVTM and CDR2 ANQGSEA. Deletions cut 3 bases from V and 7 bases from J, with 25 bases between. The CDR3 sequence is CSVDYPKIHGPGQPQHF. The CDR3 DNA sequence: TGCAGCGTTGACTATCCCAAAATTCACGGACCAGGGCAGCCCCAGCATTTT. The full variable domain, completed using reference TRBV29-1 and TRBJ1-5, is SAVISQKPSRDICQRGTSLTIQCQVDSQVTMMFWYRQQPGQSLTLIATANQGSEATYESGFVIDKFPISRPNLTFSTLTVSNMSPEDSSIYLCSVDYPKIHGPGQPQHFGDGTRLSIL.

The rearrangement uses TRBV7-9 and TRBJ2-5; D is undetermined. The ends were cut back, 6 bases at V and 5 bases at J, with 19 bases in the middle. CDR1 is SEHNR and CDR2 is FQNEAQ in the germline V gene (reference sequence). The CDR3 spans 15 residues. This CDR3 is CASSQGTTVGETQYF. The CDR3 DNA reads TGTGCCAGCAGTCAAGGAACAACGGTCGGCGAGACCCAGTACTTC.

This clonotype was found a few times. The rearrangement joins TRBV20-1 to TRBJ1-1; no reliable D call. Germline V gene data show CDR1 as DFQATT and CDR2 as SNEGSKA (reference sequence). V was clipped by 0 bases and J by 4 bases, with 21 bases between them. The CDR3 is 17 residues long. CDR3 DNA sequence: TGCAGTGCTAGAGACTGGGTCGGTAAGGCTGGTGTCACTGAAGCTTTCTTT. This sequence encodes CSARDWVGKAGVTEAFF.

This clonotype has at least ten counts. The chain uses TRBV20-1 and TRBJ2-1; 9 bases fit TRBD2. CDR1 is DFQATT, CDR2 SNEGSKA, per germline (reference sequence). This CDR3 region has 16 residues. Trimming cost V 3 bases and J 4 bases; bases outside gene matches: 10. The CDR3 DNA reads as TGCAGTGCTAGGCCCCCGCGGGAGGGGTTTTACAATGAGCAGTTCTTC. Its protein product is CSARPPREGFYNEQFF.

This clonotype was counted ten times or more. This chain joins TRBV4-2 and TRBJ2-6; D remains unclear. The CDR3 consists of 15 residues. Looked up from germline, CDR1 is LGHNA and CDR2 is YNFKEQ. V lost 1 base and J lost 0, with 4 bases in between. CDR3 amino acids: CASSQVTSGANVLTF. In nucleotides, the CDR3 is TGTGCCAGCAGCCAAGTAACCTCTGGGGCCAACGTCCTGACTTTC.

This clonotype was detected ten times or more. This CDR3 is CASSFRVGEQFF. CDR3 sequence (DNA): TGTGCCAGCAGTTTTCGAGTCGGGGAGCAGTTCTTC. The chain has TRBV12-3 or TRBV12-4 and TRBJ2-1; no definite D call. Trimming removed 3 bases at V and 10 bases at J, with 10 bases between. This CDR3 region has 12 residues.

This clonotype was counted a few times. The chain links TRBV29-1 to TRBJ2-2; no clear D gene. The CDR3 loop spans 13 amino acids. CDR1 is SQVTM, CDR2 ANQGSEA, per germline. The germline V and J ends were trimmed by 3 bases and 0 bases, with 5 bases remaining between them. CDR3 nucleotide sequence: TGCAGCGTTGACGGAGCGAACACCGGGGAGCTGTTTTTT. This sequence encodes CSVDGANTGELFF.

This clonotype was counted between two and nine times. V gene TRBV18 combines with J gene TRBJ2-1, with 8 bases that match TRBD1. Germline trimming cut 2 bases from V and 2 bases from J; bases unmatched to any gene: 5. The V gene's germline CDR1 is KGHSH and CDR2 LQKENI. The CDR3 spans 16 residues. The CDR3 spells CASSPMDRVPYNEQFF. CDR3 DNA sequence: TGTGCCAGCTCACCAATGGACAGGGTCCCCTACAATGAGCAGTTCTTC.

The rearrangement links TRBV9 to TRBJ2-5; TRBD2 matches 10 bases. CDR3 length: 16 amino acids. The ends lost 4 bases at V and 3 bases at J; junction bases unmatched: 9. Germline lookup yields CDR1 SGDLS and CDR2 YYNGEE. CDR3 amino acids: CASSLSIAGGEETQYF. CDR3 DNA: TGTGCCAGCAGCCTATCGATAGCGGGGGGAGAAGAGACCCAGTACTTC.

V usage is TRBV29-1 and J usage is TRBJ2-3, with 8 bases lining up with TRBD2. This CDR3 region has 15 residues. Germline CDR1 reads SQVTM; CDR2 reads ANQGSEA. V shed 7 bases and J 2 bases; nucleotides not matched to a gene: 11. The CDR3 DNA is TGCAGCGCCCGACTGGCTAGCGGGTTCACAGATACGCAGTATTTT. Translation: CSARLASGFTDTQYF.

This clonotype was recorded at least ten times. The CDR3 nucleotides read TGTGCCACCAGCAGAGATGGGGCTCTTCAAGAGACCCAGTACTTC. Amino acid sequence: CATSRDGALQETQYF. V and J are TRBV15 and TRBJ2-5, with D possibly being TRBD1 (5 bases). Trimming cost V 0 bases and J 2 bases, with 10 bases left between them. From germline, CDR1 is LNHNV and CDR2 YYDKDF (reference sequence). The CDR3 is 15 residues long.

The chain is built from TRBV27 and TRBJ2-1; D perhaps matches TRBD1 (5 bases). From germline, CDR1 is MNHEY and CDR2 SMNVEV (reference sequence). V was pared by 3 bases and J by 4 bases, with 13 bases between. The CDR3 sequence is 15 residues long. The CDR3 loop is CASSLNGHLYNEQFF. CDR3 sequence (DNA): TGTGCCAGCAGTTTGAATGGACACTTATACAATGAGCAGTTCTTC.

The gene calls are TRBV7-9 and TRBJ2-1; 7 nucleotides match TRBD1. The V gene end was trimmed by 6 bases and the J gene end by 3 bases; junction bases not matched to a gene: 11. The CDR3 is 16 amino acids. Germline-derived CDR1 and CDR2 are SEHNR and FQNEAQ (reference sequence). The CDR3 DNA sequence: TGTGCCAGCAGTTACGGCGAGGGGGCGTACTACAATGAGCAGTTCTTC. Amino acids: CASSYGEGAYYNEQFF.

The gene calls are TRBV5-1 and TRBJ2-1; D call uncertain. The germline gives CDR1 SGHRS, CDR2 YFSETQ. The CDR3 totals 15 residues. V lost 5 bases, J lost 4 bases, and 16 bases lay in between. CDR3 in amino acids: CASRAGWQKYNEQFF. CDR3 bases: TGCGCCAGCAGGGCTGGTTGGCAGAAATACAATGAGCAGTTCTTC. Looking up the rest from reference TRBV5-1 and TRBJ2-1 gives the full variable domain: KAGVTQTPRYLIKTRGQQVTLSCSPISGHRSVSWYQQTPGQGLQFLFEYFSETQRNKGNFPGRFSGRQFSNSRSEMNVSTLELGDSALYLCASRAGWQKYNEQFFGPGTRLTVL.

CDR3 in DNA: TGTGCCAGCAGTTCTAGCGGTGCTATATCCACAGATACGCAGTATTTT. Its protein is CASSSSGAISTDTQYF. This chain joins TRBV6-5 and TRBJ2-3; TRBD2 aligns across 7 bases. Germline CDR1 reads MNHEY; CDR2 reads SVGAGI. The CDR3 loop spans 16 amino acids. V dropped 4 bases and J dropped 2; count of bases not matched to a gene: 9.

This clonotype was observed at least ten times. The chain has TRBV12-3 or TRBV12-4 and TRBJ2-1; D gene ambiguous. This CDR3 is 11 amino acids long. V lost 2 bases and J 8 bases, leaving 4 bases between the germline ends. The CDR3 nucleotides are TGTGCCAGCAGTTTATATCATGAGCAGTTCTTC. Translation gives CASSLYHEQFF.

This clonotype showed up many times. This rearrangement joins TRBV29-1 to TRBJ2-5, with 9 bases lining up with TRBD1. In germline, CDR1 is SQVTM, CDR2 ANQGSEA. CDR3 length equals 12 residues. V lost 4 bases and J lost 7; bases outside the gene matches: 4. The CDR3 reads CSVGDRVGTQYF. CDR3 DNA sequence: TGCAGCGTTGGGGACAGGGTAGGGACCCAGTACTTC.

This clonotype was counted between two and nine times. The J gene is TRBJ2-5, the V gene TRBV28; no clear D. Germline V gene data show CDR1 as MDHEN and CDR2 as SYDVKM. V dropped 8 bases and J dropped 7 bases, with 17 bases sitting between them. The CDR3 has 13 amino acids. CDR3 in amino acids: CASCVGARVTQYF. CDR3 DNA sequence: TGTGCCAGCTGCGTCGGTGCCCGGGTGACCCAGTACTTC.

V is TRBV12-3 or TRBV12-4 and J is TRBJ2-2; 9 bases align to TRBD1. CDR3 length: 16 residues. The V gene end was trimmed by 6 bases and the J gene end by 3 bases; junction bases not matched to a gene: 8. The CDR3 nucleotides read TGTGCCAGCAGCCCACCGGGACAGGGATACACCGGGGAGCTGTTTTTT. Amino acids: CASSPPGQGYTGELFF.